The 32 T cell receptor beta chains below were found in one sample sequenced in a study of T-cell reconstitution after alpha-beta-depleted transplantation in children. As it was prepared, the TCRbeta library received unique molecular identifiers. TCRdb redid the calling of the PCR reads with MiXCR, one entry per CDR3 protein. The repertoire holds approximately 340,000 distinct CDR3 sequences, with 10% as singletons. The specimen comprised PBMCs from the stem cell graft donor, sampled from the stem cell graft. The receptors derive from a human donor who donated a stem cell graft to a child with acute lymphoblastic leukemia.

The V call is TRBV7-9, the J call TRBJ1-2, with TRBD1 identical over 7 bases. The germline V gene has CDR1 SEHNR and CDR2 FQNEAQ (reference sequence). The CDR3 runs to 13 residues. V was pared by 4 bases and J by 6 bases, with 5 bases of the junction left unmatched. The CDR3 loop reads CASSSGTVDGYTF. The CDR3, as DNA: TGTGCCAGCAGCTCAGGGACAGTGGATGGCTACACCTTC.

V usage is TRBV12-3 or TRBV12-4 and J usage is TRBJ2-7; D perhaps matches TRBD1 (6 bases). The CDR3 covers 14 residues. V shed 7 bases and J shed 4 bases, with 17 bases lying between them. CDR3 sequence (DNA): TGTGCCAGCACCAAACAGGGTGAATTGTACGAGCAGTACTTC. This gives the protein CASTKQGELYEQYF.

In its sample, this clonotype was seen a few times. The J gene is TRBJ2-3, the V gene TRBV6-4, with D uncertain. The CDR3 sequence is 14 residues long. Germline-derived CDR1 and CDR2 are MRHNA and SNTAGT. V lost 5 bases and J 2 bases, leaving 11 bases between the germline ends. As DNA, the CDR3 is TGTGCCAGCAGTCCGGACGAGGCCACAGATACGCAGTATTTT. Translating it yields CASSPDEATDTQYF.

Ten or more counts support this clonotype. The chain links TRBV20-1 to TRBJ1-2, with TRBD1 as a possible D gene (5 bases). The V gene's germline CDR1 is DFQATT and CDR2 SNEGSKA (reference sequence). This CDR3 has 12 residues. V was shortened by 0 bases and J by 8 bases, with 10 bases between the two germline ends. CDR3 DNA: TGCAGTGCTAGAGATCCTGGGGGGGGCTACACCTTC. Amino acids: CSARDPGGGYTF.

Worth noting for this clonotype: One junction end does not reproduce the germline sequence, and a read error may be involved. V is TRBV7-7 and J is TRBJ2-1, with 11 nucleotides matching TRBD1. Germline assignment: CDR1 SSHAT and CDR2 FNYEAQ (reference sequence). The CDR3 covers 19 residues. CDR3 coding DNA: TGTGCTAGCAGCTCCTACGTTAGGGACCCGGGACAGGGGGACAATGAGCAGTTCTTC. Amino acid sequence: CASSSYVRDPGQGDNEQFF.

This clonotype was seen only a few times. This chain connects TRBV4-1 to TRBJ2-3; perhaps TRBD1 as D (6 bases). The V gene's germline CDR1 is MGHRA and CDR2 YSYEKL. CDR3 length: 15 amino acids. V was pared by 4 bases and J by 4 bases, with 15 bases between. CDR3 region: CASSLGGRSADTQYF. The CDR3 nucleotides read TGCGCCAGCAGCCTAGGGGGTAGAAGCGCAGATACGCAGTATTTT.

In regard to this clonotype: The junction departs from the called germline gene at one end, perhaps through a read error. The chain carries TRBV20-1 and TRBJ2-7, with no clear D. The germline V gene has CDR1 DFQATT and CDR2 SNEGSKA (reference sequence). This CDR3 is 14 amino acids long. This CDR3 is CSARDWAQTYEHYF. DNA for the CDR3: TGCAGTGCTAGAGATTGGGCACAGACCTACGAGCATTACTTC.

The V call is TRBV18, the J call TRBJ2-3, with a tentative D call TRBD1 (5 bases). From germline, CDR1 is KGHSH and CDR2 LQKENI. V lost 3 bases to trimming and J lost 3 bases, with 10 bases between them. The CDR3 runs to 14 residues. CDR3 loop: CASSPDIWTDTQYF. The CDR3 bases are TGTGCCAGCTCACCGGACATTTGGACAGATACGCAGTATTTT.

The chain carries TRBV5-5 and TRBJ1-1, with D possibly matching TRBD1 (6 bases). V was pared by 0 bases and J by 7 bases, with 10 bases between. The CDR3 has 13 residues. The germline CDR1 and CDR2 sequences are SGHKS and YYEKEE (reference sequence). This chain's CDR3 is CASSLERGFEAFF. CDR3 nucleotide sequence: TGTGCCAGCAGCTTGGAGAGGGGGTTTGAAGCTTTCTTT.

The rearrangement uses TRBV7-3 and TRBJ2-2, with D possibly being TRBD1 (6 bases). V was pared by 2 bases and J by 4 bases, with 11 bases between. The CDR3 length is 15 residues. Germline loops: CDR1 SGHTA, CDR2 FQGTGA. CDR3 nucleotides: TGTGCCAGCAGCTTATCTGGCAGGGGCACCGGGGAGCTGTTTTTT. It is translated as CASSLSGRGTGELFF.

This clonotype occurred a few times. V gene TRBV5-1 combines with J gene TRBJ2-7, with D hard to call. Trimming removed 4 bases from V and 5 bases from J, with 19 bases in between. The CDR3 is 15 residues long. Germline V gene data show CDR1 as SGHRS and CDR2 as YFSETQ. In DNA form, the CDR3 reads TGCGCCAGCAGCGAACAAAGAGGTCAAAGGAACGAGCAGTACTTC. It yields the protein CASSEQRGQRNEQYF.

The chain links TRBV27 to TRBJ2-2; D could derive from TRBD1 or TRBD2 (6 bases each). The germline V and J ends were trimmed by 5 bases and 8 bases, with 24 bases remaining between them. The CDR3 length is 17 residues. The germline V gene encodes CDR1 MNHEY and CDR2 SMNVEV (reference sequence). The CDR3 coding sequence is TGTGCCAGCAGTCGCCCCGGACAGTCATGGGACTTAGGGGAGCTGTTTTTT. This encodes CASSRPGQSWDLGELFF.

This clonotype appeared many times. The chain employs TRBV7-8 and TRBJ2-3, with TRBD2 as a possible D gene (6 bases). CDR1 and CDR2 (germline): SGHVS, FQNEAQ. CDR3 length: 14 residues. Trimming took 3 bases from V and 3 from J, leaving 10 bases between them. The CDR3 spells CASSFYGSTDTQYF. CDR3 DNA: TGTGCCAGCAGCTTTTACGGGAGTACAGATACGCAGTATTTT.

On this clonotype itself: This may stem from a read error, because a much larger clone lies one nucleotide away. V is TRBV10-3 and J is TRBJ2-2; D perhaps matches TRBD2 (5 bases). CDR1 and CDR2 from the germline V gene are ENHRY and SYGVKD. The CDR3 sequence is 13 residues long. DNA for the CDR3: TGTGCCTCCGCCACTTTAAACACCGGGGAGCCGTTTTTT. Translation: CASATLNTGEPFF.

This clonotype was recorded a few times. The CDR3 DNA reads TGCGCCAGCAGCCAAGCTTGGACTAGCGGTGACCCCACAGATACGCAGTATTTT. It translates to CASSQAWTSGDPTDTQYF. This rearrangement joins TRBV4-1 to TRBJ2-3, with TRBD2 identical over 10 bases. After removal of 1 base from V and 2 bases from J, the junction contained 9 bases not matched to a gene. Germline V CDR1 and CDR2: MGHRA, YSYEKL. The CDR3 covers 18 residues.

This clonotype appeared a few times. The chain has TRBV29-1 and TRBJ1-1; D is unclear. CDR1 and CDR2 from the germline V gene are SQVTM and ANQGSEA. Trimming pared 0 bases from V and 5 bases from J, leaving 16 bases between. The length of the CDR3 is 15 residues. The CDR3 loop reads CSVEDNGGSGTEAFF. In DNA, the CDR3 is TGCAGCGTTGAAGATAACGGCGGGAGTGGAACTGAAGCTTTCTTT. The whole variable domain, filled in from reference TRBV29-1 and TRBJ1-1, reads SAVISQKPSRDICQRGTSLTIQCQVDSQVTMMFWYRQQPGQSLTLIATANQGSEATYESGFVIDKFPISRPNLTFSTLTVSNMSPEDSSIYLCSVEDNGGSGTEAFFGQGTRLTVV.

V usage is TRBV5-6 and J usage is TRBJ2-7, with 7 bases lining up with TRBD1. V lost 0 bases, J lost 5 bases, and 8 bases stayed unmatched. This CDR3 spans 15 amino acids. Germline CDR1 SGHDT, CDR2 YYEEEE. The CDR3 DNA follows: TGTGCCAGCAGCTTGGTGCAGGGGGTGCGCCACGAGCAGTACTTC. This gives the protein CASSLVQGVRHEQYF.

J is TRBJ2-5 and V is TRBV7-9, with TRBD1 matching over 7 bases. The V segment lost 4 bases and the J segment 3 bases; nucleotides outside the gene matches: 5. The CDR3 covers 14 residues. Germline values: CDR1 SEHNR, CDR2 FQNEAQ (reference sequence). The CDR3, as DNA: TGTGCCAGCAGCTCCTGGGACAGCGAAGAGACCCAGTACTTC. Protein: CASSSWDSEETQYF.

This clonotype was counted ten times or more. This chain connects TRBV15 to TRBJ2-7; D may match TRBD1 or TRBD2 (5 bases each). Trimming stripped 0 bases from V and 2 bases from J, with 11 bases between. The CDR3 runs to 15 residues. Germline lookup yields CDR1 LNHNV and CDR2 YYDKDF (reference sequence). CDR3 DNA: TGTGCCACCAGCAGAGATGGGACGCACACCTACGAGCAGTACTTC. Protein product: CATSRDGTHTYEQYF.

The chain combines TRBV7-9 with TRBJ2-7, with 11 bases identical to TRBD1. V shed 4 bases and J 6 bases; nucleotides not matched to a gene: 8. Germline V gene sequence: CDR1 SEHNR, CDR2 FQNEAQ (reference sequence). This CDR3 region has 15 residues. CDR3 amino acids: CASSSGTGGFIEQYF. The CDR3 DNA reads TGTGCCAGCAGCTCCGGGACAGGGGGATTTATCGAGCAGTACTTC.

The sample holds a few counts of this clonotype. The chain joins TRBV4-1 to TRBJ1-2; tentatively, D is TRBD1 (6 bases). This CDR3 is 15 amino acids long. Germline V CDR1 and CDR2: MGHRA, YSYEKL. V was clipped by 3 bases and J by 3 bases, with 14 bases between them. The CDR3 region is CASSQGFTGYYGYTF. The CDR3 DNA sequence: TGCGCCAGCAGCCAGGGTTTCACAGGGTACTATGGCTACACCTTC.

This clonotype has only a few counts. The V gene is TRBV20-1, the J gene TRBJ2-1; TRBD1 or TRBD2 may be the D gene (5 bases each). CDR1 is DFQATT, CDR2 SNEGSKA, per germline (reference sequence). This CDR3 is built from 14 residues. With 6 bases removed from V and 1 base from J, the gap between germline ends came to 13 bases. The CDR3 protein is CSAGTLLSYNEQFF. The DNA of the CDR3 is TGCAGTGCCGGGACCCTTCTTTCCTACAATGAGCAGTTCTTC.

J is TRBJ2-4 and V is TRBV7-9; TRBD2 agrees at 9 bases. CDR1 is SEHNR, CDR2 FQNEAQ, per germline (reference sequence). Unmatched junction bases numbered 13, after V lost 5 bases and J lost 8 bases. This CDR3 is 16 amino acids long. The CDR3 DNA reads as TGTGCCAGCAGCGGGGGACTAGCAGGGACGGGGGACATTCAGTACTTC. This sequence encodes CASSGGLAGTGDIQYF.

V gene TRBV2 combines with J gene TRBJ2-7, with 8 bases that match TRBD1. This CDR3 comprises 13 residues. Germline CDR1 and CDR2: SNHLY and FYNNEI. J lost 2 bases, V lost 6 bases, and 3 bases had no gene match. The CDR3 DNA is TGTGCCAGCAGAGAGACAGGGGCCTACGAGCAGTACTTC. Translating gives CASRETGAYEQYF.

This clonotype has only a few counts. The V gene is TRBV7-9, the J gene TRBJ2-7; TRBD1 matches at 8 bases. Germline V lookup: CDR1 SEHNR, CDR2 FQNEAQ (reference sequence). Trimming removed 5 bases from V and 2 bases from J; junction bases left unmatched: 8. CDR3 length: 15 amino acids. CDR3 DNA sequence: TGTGCCAGCAGCCGAATCCGGGACAGGCCCTACGAGCAGTACTTC. Translated, it gives CASSRIRDRPYEQYF.

This clonotype was detected a few times. This chain joins TRBV5-1 and TRBJ2-7; tentatively, D is TRBD1 (6 bases). CDR1 and CDR2 (germline): SGHRS, YFSETQ. V lost 0 bases and J 5 bases, leaving 12 bases between the germline ends. This CDR3 has 14 amino acids. In DNA form, the CDR3 reads TGCGCCAGCAGCTTGGCTTCAGGGGCGGACGAGCAGTACTTC. Protein sequence: CASSLASGADEQYF.

V gene TRBV20-1 combines with J gene TRBJ2-1; D is perhaps TRBD2 (5 bases). CDR3 length: 16 amino acids. The V end was cut by 6 bases, the J end by 0 bases, with 18 bases between. Germline assignment: CDR1 DFQATT and CDR2 SNEGSKA (reference sequence). The CDR3 bases are TGCAGTGCCGTCTGGGATAGTGGGAGCTCCTACAATGAGCAGTTCTTC. Translation gives CSAVWDSGSSYNEQFF.

This clonotype was observed a handful of times. The genes are TRBV7-2 and TRBJ1-2; no reliable D call. Germline CDR1 reads SGHTA; CDR2 reads FQGNSA. The CDR3 is 12 residues long. V was shortened by 1 base and J by 8 bases, with 8 bases between the two germline ends. The CDR3 reads CASSLDRVGYTF. CDR3 coding DNA: TGTGCCAGCAGCTTAGACCGCGTAGGCTACACCTTC.

This clonotype was counted a few times. This chain uses TRBV7-3 with TRBJ2-6; tentative D call: TRBD2 (5 bases). The CDR3 is 18 amino acids. Trimming removed 8 bases from V and 0 bases from J, with 20 bases in between. Germline lookup yields CDR1 SGHTA and CDR2 FQGTGA. The CDR3 reads CASCLTRGVNSGANVLTF. CDR3 nucleotide sequence: TGTGCCAGCTGTTTAACCCGGGGAGTAAACTCTGGGGCCAACGTCCTGACTTTC.

V is TRBV7-9 and J is TRBJ2-7; 8 bases agree with TRBD1. The V segment lost 0 bases and the J segment 4 bases; nucleotides outside the gene matches: 8. This CDR3 region has 16 residues. CDR1 is SEHNR, CDR2 FQNEAQ, per germline (reference sequence). In nucleotides, the CDR3 is TGTGCCAGCAGCTTAGCCGCAGGGGGCGCTGATTACGAGCAGTACTTC. Protein sequence: CASSLAAGGADYEQYF.

The V and J genes are TRBV15 and TRBJ1-4; D possibly corresponds to TRBD1 (5 bases). Trimming pared 10 bases from V and 9 bases from J, leaving 15 bases between. The CDR3 spans 12 residues. Germline CDR1 is LNHNV and CDR2 is YYDKDF (reference sequence). This CDR3 reads CAILGVGQKLFF. CDR3 DNA: TGTGCCATCCTAGGGGTCGGGCAAAAACTGTTTTTT.

V usage is TRBV12-3 or TRBV12-4 and J usage is TRBJ2-7; D possibly corresponds to TRBD2 (6 bases). With 6 bases removed from V and 1 base from J, the gap between germline ends came to 10 bases. This CDR3 spans 13 amino acids. The CDR3 sequence is CASSWDCSYEQYF. The CDR3 nucleotides read TGTGCCAGCAGCTGGGACTGTTCCTACGAGCAGTACTTC.